The following is a T cell receptor (beta chain) sequence with its context. Its specificity is unknown. The repertoire was sequenced with immunoSEQ multiplex PCR; TCRdb's copy has only in-frame clones and lacks some. This table has under 60,000 clones, over 60% appearing once. The sample originates from a study of a mutant IDH1 vaccine in newly diagnosed glioma. In the study overall: Patients received vaccination from 4-6 weeks after radiotherapy alone, or with temozolomide cycles. Sex among treated patients split about 60% male, roughly 40% female; mean age was roughly 40 years. Patients were pretreated with radiotherapy, temozolomide, or both, mostly both.

Trimming took off 0 bases at V and 2 bases at J, with 2 bases between the two ends. The CDR3 is 13 residues long. The V gene's germline CDR1 is MRHNA and CDR2 SNTAGT. Stated time point: week 47, end of study. The content of each vaccine dose was 300 ug of mutant IDH1 20-mer peptide, and topical imiquimod accompanied it. Those who donated had recent WHO grade 3 or 4 IDH1-mutant, ATRX-lost astrocytomas. This sample comprised PBMCs, obtained from a glioma patient whose treatment included an IDH1 peptide vaccine. The clonotype was recovered from a woman in her forties with glioma. Some clones in this sample may be carry-over from other donors' samples. The rearrangement links TRBV6-4 to TRBJ2-1; D ambiguous. This CDR3 is CASSDSAYNEQFF. The CDR3, as DNA: TGTGCCAGCAGTGACTCGGCCTACAATGAGCAGTTCTTC.